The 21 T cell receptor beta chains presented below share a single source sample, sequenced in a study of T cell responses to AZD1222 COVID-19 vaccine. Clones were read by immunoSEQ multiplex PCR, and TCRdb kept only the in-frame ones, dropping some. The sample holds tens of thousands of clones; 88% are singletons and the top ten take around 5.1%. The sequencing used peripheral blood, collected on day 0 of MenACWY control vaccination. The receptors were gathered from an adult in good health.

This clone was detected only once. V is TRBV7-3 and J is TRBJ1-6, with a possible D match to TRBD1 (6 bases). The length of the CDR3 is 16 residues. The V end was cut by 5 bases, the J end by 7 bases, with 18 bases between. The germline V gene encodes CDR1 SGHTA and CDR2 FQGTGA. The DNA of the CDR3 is TGTGCCAGCAGCCTAGGGGCCAGGGGTGTCAATTCACCCCTCCACTTT. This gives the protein CASSLGARGVNSPLHF.

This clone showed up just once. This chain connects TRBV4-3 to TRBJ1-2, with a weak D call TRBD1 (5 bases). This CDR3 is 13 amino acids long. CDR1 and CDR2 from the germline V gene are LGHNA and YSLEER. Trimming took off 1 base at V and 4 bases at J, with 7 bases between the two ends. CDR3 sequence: CASSQAGGYGYTF. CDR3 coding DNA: TGCGCCAGCAGCCAAGCTGGGGGCTATGGCTACACCTTC.

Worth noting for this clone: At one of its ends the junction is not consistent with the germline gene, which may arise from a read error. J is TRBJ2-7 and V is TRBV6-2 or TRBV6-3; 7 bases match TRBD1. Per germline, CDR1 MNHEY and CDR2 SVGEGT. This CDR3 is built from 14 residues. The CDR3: CASSYLSTGLNRDF. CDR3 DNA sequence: TGTGCCAGCAGTTACTTGTCGACAGGGCTAAATCGGGACTTC.

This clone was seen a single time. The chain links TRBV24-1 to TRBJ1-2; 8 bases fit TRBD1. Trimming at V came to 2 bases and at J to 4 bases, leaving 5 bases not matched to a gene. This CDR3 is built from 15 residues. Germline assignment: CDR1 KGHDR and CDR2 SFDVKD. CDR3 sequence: CATSDSRGRFYGYTF. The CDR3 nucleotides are TGTGCCACCAGTGATTCCAGGGGGCGCTTCTATGGCTACACCTTC.

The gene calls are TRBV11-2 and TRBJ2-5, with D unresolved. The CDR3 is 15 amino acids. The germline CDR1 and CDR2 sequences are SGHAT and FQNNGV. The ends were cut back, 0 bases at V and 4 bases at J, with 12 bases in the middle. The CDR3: CASSLDPRAGETQYF. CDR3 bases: TGTGCCAGCAGCTTAGACCCTCGGGCTGGAGAGACCCAGTACTTC. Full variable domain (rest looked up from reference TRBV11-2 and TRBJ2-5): EAGVAQSPRYKIIEKRQSVAFWCNPISGHATLYWYQQILGQGPKLLIQFQNNGVVDDSQLPKDRFSAERLKGVDSTLKIQPAKLEDSAVYLCASSLDPRAGETQYFGPGTRLLVL.

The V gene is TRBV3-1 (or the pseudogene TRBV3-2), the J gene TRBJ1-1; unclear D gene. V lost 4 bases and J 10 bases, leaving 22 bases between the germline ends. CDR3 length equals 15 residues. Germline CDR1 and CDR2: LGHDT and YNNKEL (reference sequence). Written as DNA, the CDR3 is TGTGCCAGCAGCCGACATCGAGGATGGGTGATGGGAGCTTTCTTT. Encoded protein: CASSRHRGWVMGAFF.

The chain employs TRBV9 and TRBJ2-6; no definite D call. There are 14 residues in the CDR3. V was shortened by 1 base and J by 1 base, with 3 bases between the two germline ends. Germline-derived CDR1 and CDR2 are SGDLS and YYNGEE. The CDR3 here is CASSVLSGANVLTF. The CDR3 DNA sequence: TGTGCCAGCAGCGTATTATCTGGGGCCAACGTCCTGACTTTC.

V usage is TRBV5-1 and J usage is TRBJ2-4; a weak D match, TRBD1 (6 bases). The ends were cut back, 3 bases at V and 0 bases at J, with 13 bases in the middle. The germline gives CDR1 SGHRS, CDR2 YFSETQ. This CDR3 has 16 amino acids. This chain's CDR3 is CASSSTGPIAKNIQYF. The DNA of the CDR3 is TGCGCCAGCAGCTCGACAGGTCCCATAGCCAAAAACATTCAGTACTTC.

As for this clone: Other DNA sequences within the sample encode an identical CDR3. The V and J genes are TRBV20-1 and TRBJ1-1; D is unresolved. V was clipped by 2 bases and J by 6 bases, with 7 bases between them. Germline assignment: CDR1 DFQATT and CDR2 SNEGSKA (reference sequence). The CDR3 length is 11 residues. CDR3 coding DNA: TGCAGTGCTAGACGGGGTGCTGAAGCTTTCTTT. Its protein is CSARRGAEAFF.

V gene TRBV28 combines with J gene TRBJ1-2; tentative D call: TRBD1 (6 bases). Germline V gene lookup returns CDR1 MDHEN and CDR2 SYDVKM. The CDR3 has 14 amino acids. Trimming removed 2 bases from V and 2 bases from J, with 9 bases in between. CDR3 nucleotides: TGTGCCAGCAGTTTAGGGGACATAAACTATGGCTACACCTTC. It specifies CASSLGDINYGYTF.

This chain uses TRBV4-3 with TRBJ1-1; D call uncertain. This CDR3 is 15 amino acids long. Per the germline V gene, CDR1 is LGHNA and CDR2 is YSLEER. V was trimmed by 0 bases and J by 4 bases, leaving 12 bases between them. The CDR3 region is CASSQDESGSTEAFF. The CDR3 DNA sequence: TGCGCCAGCAGCCAAGATGAATCCGGGAGCACTGAAGCTTTCTTT.

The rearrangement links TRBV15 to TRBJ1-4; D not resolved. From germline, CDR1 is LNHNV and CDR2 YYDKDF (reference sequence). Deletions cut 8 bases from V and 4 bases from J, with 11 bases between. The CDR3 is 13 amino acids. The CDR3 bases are TGTGCCACCCAATTCGGGATTAATGAAAAACTGTTTTTT. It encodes CATQFGINEKLFF. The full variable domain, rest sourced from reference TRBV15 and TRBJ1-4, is DAMVIQNPRYQVTQFGKPVTLSCSQTLNHNVMYWYQQKSSQAPKLLFHYYDKDFNNEADTPDNFQSRRPNTSFCFLDIRSPGLGDTAMYLCATQFGINEKLFFGSGTQLSVL.

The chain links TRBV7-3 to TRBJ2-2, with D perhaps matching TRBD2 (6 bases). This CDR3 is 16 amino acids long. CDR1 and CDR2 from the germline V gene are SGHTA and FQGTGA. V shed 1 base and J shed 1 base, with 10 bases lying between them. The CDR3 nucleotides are TGTGCCAGCAGCTTAATTCCAGCGGGGAACACCGGGGAGCTGTTTTTT. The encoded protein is CASSLIPAGNTGELFF. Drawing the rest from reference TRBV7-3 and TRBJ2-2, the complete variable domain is GAGVSQTPSNKVTEKGKYVELRCDPISGHTALYWYRQSLGQGPEFLIYFQGTGAADDSGLPNDRFFAVRPEGSVSTLKIQRTERGDSAVYLCASSLIPAGNTGELFFGEGSRLTVL.

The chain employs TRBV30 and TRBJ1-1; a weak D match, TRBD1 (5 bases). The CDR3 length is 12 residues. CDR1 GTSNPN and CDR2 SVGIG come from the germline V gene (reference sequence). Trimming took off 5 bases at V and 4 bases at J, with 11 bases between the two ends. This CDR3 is CAWSERGTEAFF. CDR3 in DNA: TGTGCCTGGTCGGAGAGGGGCACTGAAGCTTTCTTT.

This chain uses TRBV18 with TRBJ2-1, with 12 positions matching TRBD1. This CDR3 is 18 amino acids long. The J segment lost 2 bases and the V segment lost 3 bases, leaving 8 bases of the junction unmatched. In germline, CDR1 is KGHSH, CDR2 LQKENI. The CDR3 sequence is CASSPGTGGYMAYNEQFF. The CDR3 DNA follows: TGTGCCAGCTCACCTGGGACAGGGGGCTATATGGCCTACAATGAGCAGTTCTTC.

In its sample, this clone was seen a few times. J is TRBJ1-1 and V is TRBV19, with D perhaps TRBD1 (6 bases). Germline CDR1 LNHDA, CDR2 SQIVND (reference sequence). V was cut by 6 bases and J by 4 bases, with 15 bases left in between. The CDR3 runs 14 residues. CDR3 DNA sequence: TGTGCCAGTAGCATGGCTCGACAGGCCACTGAAGCTTTCTTT. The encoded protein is CASSMARQATEAFF.

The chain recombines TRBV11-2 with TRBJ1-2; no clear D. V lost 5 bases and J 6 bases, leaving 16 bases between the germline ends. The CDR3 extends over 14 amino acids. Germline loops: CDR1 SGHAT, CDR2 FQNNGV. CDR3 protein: CASSPASGLHGYTF. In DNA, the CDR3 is TGTGCCAGCAGCCCGGCCTCCGGGTTACATGGCTACACCTTC.

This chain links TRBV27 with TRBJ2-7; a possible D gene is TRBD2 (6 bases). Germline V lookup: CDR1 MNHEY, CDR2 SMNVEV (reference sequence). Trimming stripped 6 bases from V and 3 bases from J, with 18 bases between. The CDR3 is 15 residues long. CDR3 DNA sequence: TGTGCCAGCAGCCTCCTAGCGTACGGAAACTACGAGCAGTACTTC. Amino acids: CASSLLAYGNYEQYF.

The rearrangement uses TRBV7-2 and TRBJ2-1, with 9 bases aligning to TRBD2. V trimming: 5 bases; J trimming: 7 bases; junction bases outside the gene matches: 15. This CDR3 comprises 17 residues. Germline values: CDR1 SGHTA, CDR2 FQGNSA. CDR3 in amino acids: CASSPRQILAGGNEQFF. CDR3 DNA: TGTGCCAGCAGCCCCCGTCAGATTCTGGCGGGAGGGAATGAGCAGTTCTTC. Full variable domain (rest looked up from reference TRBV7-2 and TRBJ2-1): GAGVSQSPSNKVTEKGKDVELRCDPISGHTALYWYRQSLGQGLEFLIYFQGNSAPDKSGLPSDRFSAERTGGSVSTLTIQRTQQEDSAVYLCASSPRQILAGGNEQFFGPGTRLTVL.

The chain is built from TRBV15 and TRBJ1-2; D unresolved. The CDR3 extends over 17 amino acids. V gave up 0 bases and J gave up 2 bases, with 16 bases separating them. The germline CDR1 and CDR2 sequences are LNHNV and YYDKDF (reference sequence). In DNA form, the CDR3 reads TGTGCCACCAGCAGAGATTCGGCAGGCGCGCTGAACTATGGCTACACCTTC. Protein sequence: CATSRDSAGALNYGYTF.

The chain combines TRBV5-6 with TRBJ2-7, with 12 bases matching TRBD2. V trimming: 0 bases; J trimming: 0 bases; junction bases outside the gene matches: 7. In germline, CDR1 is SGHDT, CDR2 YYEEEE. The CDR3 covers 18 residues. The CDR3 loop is CASSLGLAGATFSYEQYF. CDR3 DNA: TGTGCCAGCAGCTTGGGACTAGCGGGAGCCACTTTCTCCTACGAGCAGTACTTC.